A selection of T cell receptor beta chains follows, all from one sample in a study of cytomegalovirus exposure and HLA in healthy donors. Profiled with immunoSEQ multiplex PCR; TCRdb holds only in-frame clones, not every one. Counted here are approximately 290,000 clones, about four fifths occurring once; the ten biggest clones make up over 0.3%. Sequencing was performed on PBMCs. Receptors were obtained from a girl aged 2 to 10 in good health and CMV-seronegative. Both conserved end residues are part of each CDR3. The D gene is left open where the match is weak. Rows give clone size only sometimes, using once, few, many, or a class for an expanded clone.

TRBJ2-1 TRBV13 TRBD2 . CASHGGTSGRGYNEQFF TGTGCCAGCCATGGAGGGACTAGCGGGAGGGGATACAATGAGCAGTTCTTC
TRBJ1-6 TRBV11-2 TRBD1 . CASSSGQGAPYNSPLHF TGTGCCAGCAGCTCCGGACAGGGGGCGCCTTATAATTCACCCCTCCACTTT
TRBJ2-7 TRBV6-5 . . CASSYGYGGQIEQYF TGTGCCAGCAGTTACGGTTATGGGGGCCAGATCGAGCAGTACTTC
TRBJ2-2 TRBV5-1 TRBD2 . CASSFSLAGGHTGELFF TGCGCCAGCAGCTTTTCGTTAGCGGGAGGGCACACCGGGGAGCTGTTTTTT
TRBJ2-3 TRBV4-1 . few CASSQGLTDTQYF TGCGCCAGCAGCCAGGGGCTGACAGATACGCAGTATTTT
TRBJ2-7 TRBV7-9 . . CASSEGVYYEQYF TGTGCCAGCAGCGAGGGAGTCTATTACGAGCAGTACTTC
TRBJ2-7 TRBV4-2 TRBD2 . CASSQIAGAKDEQYF TGTGCCAGCAGCCAAATAGCGGGGGCGAAGGACGAGCAGTACTTC
TRBJ2-5 TRBV9 . . CASSVSRQETQYF TGTGCCAGCAGCGTGAGCAGGCAAGAGACCCAGTACTTC
TRBJ2-1 TRBV11-1 TRBD2 . CASKGGLAHNEQFF TGTGCCAGCAAAGGCGGACTAGCTCACAATGAGCAGTTCTTC
TRBJ2-7 TRBV21-1 . . CAGPPERRGGDYEQYF TGTGCCGGCCCACCGGAACGAAGGGGAGGCGACTACGAGCAGTACTTC
TRBJ2-7 TRBV27 . . CASSLGGSMVYEQYF TGTGCCAGCAGTTTAGGAGGGTCCATGGTGTACGAGCAGTACTTC
TRBJ2-7 TRBV5-4 TRBD1 once CASSWGQGAYEQYF TGTGCCAGCAGCTGGGGACAGGGGGCCTACGAGCAGTACTTC
TRBJ2-2 TRBV2 TRBD1 . CASSGQGWAGELFF TGTGCCAGCAGCGGACAGGGGTGGGCCGGGGAGCTGTTTTTT
TRBJ1-6 TRBV6-7 TRBD1 . CASSVPGGPYNSPLHF TGTGCCAGCAGTGTTCCAGGGGGCCCCTATAATTCACCCCTCCACTTT
TRBJ1-3 TRBV9 TRBD1 . CASSGTGVGNTIYF TGTGCCAGCAGCGGAACAGGGGTCGGAAACACCATATATTTT
TRBJ2-6 TRBV5-1 TRBD1 . CASSWDSLSGANVLTF TGCGCCAGCAGCTGGGACAGCCTCTCTGGGGCCAACGTCCTGACTTTC
TRBJ1-5 TRBV15 TRBD1 . CATSRDLRGQTFVRQPQHF TGTGCCACCAGCAGAGATTTGAGGGGACAGACCTTCGTTCGACAGCCCCAGCATTTT
TRBJ2-5 TRBV2 . few CASSDLLLGGQETQYF TGTGCCAGCAGTGACCTCCTTTTGGGCGGGCAAGAGACCCAGTACTTC
TRBJ1-2 TRBV5-5 . . CASSLVSGSGRYTF TGTGCCAGCAGCTTGGTTTCGGGTTCCGGCCGCTACACCTTC
TRBJ1-4 TRBV7-8 TRBD1 . CASSLGRQGWAEKLFF TGTGCCAGCAGCTTAGGGAGACAGGGGTGGGCTGAAAAACTGTTTTTT
TRBJ1-5 TRBV6-5 TRBD1 . CASSGGQGLNQPQHF TGTGCCAGCAGCGGAGGACAGGGTCTAAATCAGCCCCAGCATTTT
TRBJ1-2 TRBV5-1 . . CASSLVGDLIHGYTF TGCGCCAGCAGCTTGGTTGGAGACCTGATACATGGCTACACCTTC
TRBJ1-1 TRBV5-1 TRBD1 . CASSSSSGGMGTEAFF TGCGCCAGCAGCTCCAGTTCAGGGGGCATGGGCACTGAAGCTTTCTTT
TRBJ2-1 TRBV4-2 . . CASSQLPGAYNEQFF TGTGCCAGCAGCCAACTTCCAGGGGCCTACAATGAGCAGTTCTTC
TRBJ1-2 TRBV7-3 TRBD1 . CASSPGTGGFGYTF TGTGCCAGCAGCCCCGGGACAGGGGGTTTTGGCTACACCTTC
TRBJ1-5 TRBV15 . . CATSNPRRGLQALNQPQHF TGTGCCACCAGCAACCCCCGCCGGGGTCTTCAAGCTCTAAATCAGCCCCAGCATTTT
TRBJ2-7 TRBV4-1 TRBD1 . CASSQDPGQGFYEQYF TGCGCCAGCAGCCAAGATCCCGGACAGGGTTTCTACGAGCAGTACTTC
TRBJ2-7 TRBV9 TRBD2 . CASSPHPSGGFVEQYF TGTGCCAGCAGCCCTCATCCTAGCGGGGGGTTCGTAGAGCAGTACTTC
TRBJ2-1 TRBV2 . . CASRGRGQFF TGTGCCAGCAGAGGACGGGGGCAGTTCTTC
TRBJ1-1 TRBV18 . . CASSPPSGRLNTEAFF TGTGCCAGCTCACCACCAAGCGGGCGCCTGAACACTGAAGCTTTCTTT
TRBJ1-3 TRBV29-1 . . CSVEQGGNTIYF TGCAGCGTTGAACAGGGAGGAAACACCATATATTTT
TRBJ1-4 TRBV7-2 . . CASSLGGRVEKLFF TGTGCCAGCAGCTTAGGGGGCAGGGTGGAAAAACTGTTTTTT
TRBJ1-4 TRBV6-1 TRBD1 . CASSARQGGRTNEKLFF TGTGCCAGCAGTGCACGACAGGGGGGTAGGACTAATGAAAAACTGTTTTTT
TRBJ2-7 TRBV7-2 . . CASSSPDRMSYEQYF TGTGCCAGCAGCTCCCCTGACAGGATGTCCTACGAGCAGTACTTC